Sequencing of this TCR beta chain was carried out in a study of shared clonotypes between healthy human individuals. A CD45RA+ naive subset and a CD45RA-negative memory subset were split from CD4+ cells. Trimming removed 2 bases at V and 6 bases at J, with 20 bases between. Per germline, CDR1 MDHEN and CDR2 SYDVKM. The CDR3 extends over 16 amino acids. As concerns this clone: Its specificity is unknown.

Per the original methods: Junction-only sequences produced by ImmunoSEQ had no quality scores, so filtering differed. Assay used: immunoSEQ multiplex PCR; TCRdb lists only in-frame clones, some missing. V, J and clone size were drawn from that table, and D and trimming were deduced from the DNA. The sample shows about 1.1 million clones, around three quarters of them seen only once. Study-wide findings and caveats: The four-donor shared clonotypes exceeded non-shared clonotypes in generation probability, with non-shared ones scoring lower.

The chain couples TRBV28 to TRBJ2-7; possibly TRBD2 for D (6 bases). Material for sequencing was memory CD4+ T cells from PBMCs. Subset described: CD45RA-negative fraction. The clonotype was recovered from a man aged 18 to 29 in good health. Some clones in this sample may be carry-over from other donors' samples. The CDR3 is CASSLRLGGSGVEQYF. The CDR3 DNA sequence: TGTGCCAGCAGTTTACGTTTGGGCGGATCGGGGGTCGAGCAGTACTTC.